These T cell receptor beta chains were read from a single sample in a study of blood T cell repertoires in COVID-19. Clones were read by immunoSEQ multiplex PCR, and TCRdb kept only the in-frame ones, dropping some. The table shows around 130,000 clones, with about 75% occurring only once. Material: peripheral blood. The source is a man older than 75 with acute or convalescent COVID-19. Each CDR3 is given with its conserved first and last residue. D genes are given only for firm matches. Clone size is given for some rows only: seen once, a few or many times, or a class if the clone is expanded.

d_gene: NA; abundance: NA; v_gene: TRBV7-9; j_gene: TRBJ1-4; CDR3nt: TGTGCCAGCAGCTTAGGGGCAGGGTTTGAAAAACTGTTTTTT; CDR3aa: CASSLGAGFEKLFF
d_gene: TRBD1; abundance: NA; v_gene: TRBV6-5; j_gene: TRBJ1-2; CDR3nt: TGTGCCAGCACCAGGGACAGCTCGAACTATGGCTACACCTTC; CDR3aa: CASTRDSSNYGYTF
d_gene: TRBD2; abundance: NA; v_gene: TRBV7-2; j_gene: TRBJ2-5; CDR3nt: TGTGCCAGCAGCCCACGGACTAGGGAGACCCAGTACTTC; CDR3aa: CASSPRTRETQYF
d_gene: NA; abundance: NA; v_gene: TRBV5-1; j_gene: TRBJ1-6; CDR3nt: TGCGCCAGCACAAGGTGGACAGTTGATAATTCACCCCTCCACTTT; CDR3aa: CASTRWTVDNSPLHF
d_gene: NA; abundance: NA; v_gene: TRBV6-5; j_gene: TRBJ1-6; CDR3nt: TGTGCCAGCAGTTCGCGACAGGTGCGAAAGTCACCCCTCCACTTT; CDR3aa: CASSSRQVRKSPLHF
d_gene: TRBD2; abundance: NA; v_gene: TRBV2; j_gene: TRBJ2-1; CDR3nt: TGTGCCAGCAGGCGAGCGGGGGTCTCGAATGAGCAGTTCTTC; CDR3aa: CASRRAGVSNEQFF
d_gene: TRBD1; abundance: NA; v_gene: TRBV25-1; j_gene: TRBJ2-2; CDR3nt: TGTGCCAGCATGATGGACAGGCCAAACACCGGGGAGCTGTTTTTT; CDR3aa: CASMMDRPNTGELFF
d_gene: TRBD1; abundance: NA; v_gene: TRBV6-5; j_gene: TRBJ2-2; CDR3nt: TGTGCCAGCAGTTACTCAGGGACAGGGCCCGGGGAGCTGTTTTTT; CDR3aa: CASSYSGTGPGELFF
d_gene: TRBD1; abundance: NA; v_gene: TRBV5-1; j_gene: TRBJ2-2; CDR3nt: TGCGCCAGCAGCACCGGGACAGGGGATTTCAGGGAGCTGTTTTTT; CDR3aa: CASSTGTGDFRELFF
d_gene: TRBD1; abundance: few; v_gene: TRBV18; j_gene: TRBJ1-2; CDR3nt: TGTGCCAGCTCACTAGGACAGGGGGCGGATGGCTACACCTTC; CDR3aa: CASSLGQGADGYTF
d_gene: NA; abundance: NA; v_gene: TRBV10-3; j_gene: TRBJ1-5; CDR3nt: TGTGCCATCAGGTCGGCGGGTCAGCCCCAGCATTTT; CDR3aa: CAIRSAGQPQHF
d_gene: TRBD1; abundance: NA; v_gene: TRBV7-8; j_gene: TRBJ2-7; CDR3nt: TGTGCCAGCAGCCCGGGGACAGGGGGTTCCGAGCAGTACTTC; CDR3aa: CASSPGTGGSEQYF
d_gene: TRBD1; abundance: NA; v_gene: TRBV6-2/TRBV6-3; j_gene: TRBJ1-5; CDR3nt: TGTGCCAGCAGTTCACCCGGACAGGGCCTATCCTCTAGCAATCAGCCCCAGCATTTT; CDR3aa: CASSSPGQGLSSSNQPQHF
d_gene: TRBD1; abundance: NA; v_gene: TRBV27; j_gene: TRBJ1-3; CDR3nt: TGTGCCAGCAGTTTATCGAGGACAGGTCACATATATTTT; CDR3aa: CASSLSRTGHIYF
d_gene: TRBD2; abundance: NA; v_gene: TRBV2; j_gene: TRBJ2-7; CDR3nt: TGTGCCAGCTTCGTAGGAGTAGCGGGGGAGCAGTACTTC; CDR3aa: CASFVGVAGEQYF
d_gene: TRBD1; abundance: few; v_gene: TRBV6-2/TRBV6-3; j_gene: TRBJ2-2; CDR3nt: TGTGCCAGCAGTTACAACGGACAGGCTCCCGGGGAGCTGTTTTTT; CDR3aa: CASSYNGQAPGELFF
d_gene: NA; abundance: NA; v_gene: TRBV7-8; j_gene: TRBJ1-5; CDR3nt: TGTGCCAGCAGCCCCAGTGGCGTGGGGGGTTCGCAGCCCCAGCATTTT; CDR3aa: CASSPSGVGGSQPQHF
d_gene: TRBD1; abundance: NA; v_gene: TRBV3-1/TRBV3-2; j_gene: TRBJ1-1; CDR3nt: TGTGCCAGCAGCCCTCTAGAGGGGGCGGCTGAAGCTTTCTTT; CDR3aa: CASSPLEGAAEAFF
d_gene: TRBD2; abundance: NA; v_gene: TRBV6-2/TRBV6-3; j_gene: TRBJ2-5; CDR3nt: TGTGCCAGCAGTCCGGGGACTAGGCAAGAGACCCAGTACTTC; CDR3aa: CASSPGTRQETQYF